This note documents a single T cell receptor (beta chain) sequence. Antigen specificity is unknown. This sample was included in a study of Ad26.COV2.S vaccination and SARS-CoV-2 variants. Study overall: Donor got 5x10^10 or 1x10^11 viral particles of Ad26.COV2.S. Study-wide results and limits: TCR breadth and depth analyses may have underestimated total T cell responses. Those who received the vaccine showed greater spike-specific TCR breadth than those given placebo.

This sample's treatment: over 15 received Ad26.COV2.S at low or high dose, single or two shots; roughly five received placebo; per-sample allocation not given. Sampling happened 63 days after the first vaccine or placebo injection. Profiled with immunoSEQ multiplex PCR; TCRdb holds only in-frame clones, not every one. The sample includes 350,000 to 450,000 clones, 70% to 90% seen only once; the top ten take 3.3%. This CDR3 has 14 residues. Germline CDR1 is SEHNR and CDR2 is FQNEAQ (reference sequence). V was trimmed by 5 bases and J by 0 bases, leaving 9 bases between them. This sequence joins TRBV7-9 and TRBJ2-3, with unresolved D. This TCR came from a person between 18 and 65 years old who received the Ad26.COV2.S COVID-19 vaccine or a placebo. Sequencing used peripheral blood, obtained in a trial of Ad26.COV2.S vaccine versus placebo. The CDR3 sequence is CASSPRRSTDTQYF. The CDR3 DNA follows: TGTGCCAGCAGCCCCCGACGAAGCACAGATACGCAGTATTTT.